The 16 T cell receptor beta chains reported below all come from one sample, sequenced in a study of T-cell reconstitution after alpha-beta-depleted transplantation in children. Preparation of the TCRbeta library involved a method that used unique molecular identifiers. TCRdb processed the PCR reads anew with MiXCR; each CDR3 protein has one entry. The table shows about 230,000 distinct CDR3 sequences, with about 9.6% occurring only once. Here the sequenced sample was PBMCs from the stem cell graft donor, taken from the stem cell graft. Source of these receptors: a human donor who donated a stem cell graft to a child with SCID.

This clonotype was recorded many times. The CDR3 here is CASSVTGTYGYTF. The CDR3 coding sequence is TGCGCCAGCAGCGTGACAGGGACATATGGCTACACCTTC. J is TRBJ1-2 and V is TRBV5-1, with TRBD1 identical over 7 bases. Germline CDR1 and CDR2: SGHRS and YFSETQ. J was trimmed by 5 bases and V by 4 bases; bases with no gene match: 5. The CDR3 is 13 amino acids.

The chain links TRBV20-1 to TRBJ1-2; TRBD1 matches at 9 bases. Germline CDR1 reads DFQATT; CDR2 reads SNEGSKA (reference sequence). J lost 4 bases, V lost 5 bases, and 8 bases had no gene match. The CDR3 has 14 amino acids. CDR3 coding DNA: TGCAGTGCTGGGACAGGGCCGCGCGGCTATGGCTACACCTTC. Its protein product is CSAGTGPRGYGYTF.

This clonotype was seen ten or more times. CDR3 in amino acids: CSAARQGGVEAFF. The DNA of the CDR3 is TGCAGTGCTGCCCGACAGGGTGGTGTAGAAGCTTTCTTT. The rearrangement uses TRBV20-1 and TRBJ1-1, with 7 bases identical to TRBD1. Looked up from germline, CDR1 is DFQATT and CDR2 is SNEGSKA (reference sequence). This CDR3 region has 13 residues. V trimming: 5 bases; J trimming: 8 bases; junction bases outside the gene matches: 11.

This clonotype was counted ten times or more. This chain connects TRBV6-5 to TRBJ1-5; D unclear. This CDR3 contains 16 residues. Between the trimmed V and J ends, which lost 2 bases and 0 bases, there was a span of 11 bases. Germline lookup yields CDR1 MNHEY and CDR2 SVGAGI. In DNA form, the CDR3 reads TGTGCCAGCAGTTACAGCTCAGTACATAGCAATCAGCCCCAGCATTTT. Amino acids: CASSYSSVHSNQPQHF.

This clonotype has ten or more counts. V and J are TRBV20-1 and TRBJ1-1, with 8 bases lining up with TRBD1. J was trimmed by 3 bases and V by 5 bases; bases with no gene match: 5. CDR1 and CDR2 from the germline V gene are DFQATT and SNEGSKA (reference sequence). The CDR3 extends over 13 amino acids. The CDR3 here is CSAWDRRDTEAFF. The CDR3 nucleotides are TGCAGTGCTTGGGACAGGAGGGACACTGAAGCTTTCTTT.

This clonotype was recorded many times. The CDR3 loop reads CASSPHLGTYNEQFF. Written as DNA, the CDR3 is TGTGCCAGCAGCCCCCACCTGGGCACCTACAATGAGCAGTTCTTC. The J gene is TRBJ2-1, the V gene TRBV7-2; no definite D call. The length of the CDR3 is 15 residues. Germline CDR1 and CDR2: SGHTA and FQGNSA. The V end lost 5 bases, the J end lost 2 bases, and 13 bases lay between the germline ends. The whole variable domain, filled in from reference TRBV7-2 and TRBJ2-1, reads GAGVSQSPSNKVTEKGKDVELRCDPISGHTALYWYRQSLGQGLEFLIYFQGNSAPDKSGLPSDRFSAERTGGSVSTLTIQRTQQEDSAVYLCASSPHLGTYNEQFFGPGTRLTVL.

Of note for this clonotype: The junction and the germline gene differ at one end; a read error may be behind it. The V call is TRBV5-1, the J call TRBJ1-3; possibly TRBD1 for D (6 bases). Germline CDR1 SGHRS, CDR2 YFSETQ. The CDR3 runs 22 residues. For the CDR3, the DNA is TGCGCCATCAGCACGAACCCTAAATGGGACACTCGATCTTTTGTCTCTGGAAACACCATATATTTT. It yields the protein CAISTNPKWDTRSFVSGNTIYF.

This clonotype was observed many times. The J gene is TRBJ1-5, the V gene TRBV2; possibly TRBD1 for D (5 bases). The ends were cut back, 6 bases at V and 0 bases at J, with 12 bases in the middle. The germline V gene encodes CDR1 SNHLY and CDR2 FYNNEI. The CDR3 sequence is 15 residues long. This CDR3 reads CASSGGTDSNQPQHF. The CDR3 DNA sequence: TGTGCCAGCAGCGGTGGGACGGATAGCAATCAGCCCCAGCATTTT.

This clonotype came up many times. The J gene is TRBJ1-2, the V gene TRBV6-4, with TRBD1 identical over 7 bases. The V segment lost 6 bases and the J segment 1 base; nucleotides outside the gene matches: 17. There are 18 residues in the CDR3. Germline values: CDR1 MRHNA, CDR2 SNTAGT. The CDR3 reads CASSRGGRQGKFNYGYTF. The CDR3 nucleotides are TGTGCCAGCAGCCGTGGGGGGAGACAGGGAAAGTTTAACTATGGCTACACCTTC.

This clonotype has a count of ten or more. This chain connects TRBV14 to TRBJ2-1, with TRBD2 identical over 8 bases. The CDR3 is 16 residues long. Losses at the gene ends were 2 bases for V and 7 bases for J; bases not matched to a gene: 10. Germline loops: CDR1 SGHDN, CDR2 FVKESK. The CDR3 reads CASSQPGRGGDNEQFF. The CDR3 DNA follows: TGTGCCAGCAGCCAACCCGGCCGGGGGGGCGATAATGAGCAGTTCTTC. The complete variable domain, with remaining parts taken from reference TRBV14 and TRBJ2-1, reads EAGVTQFPSHSVIEKGQTVTLRCDPISGHDNLYWYRRVMGKEIKFLLHFVKESKQDESGMPNNRFLAERTGGTYSTLKVQPAELEDSGVYFCASSQPGRGGDNEQFFGPGTRLTVL.

This clonotype has a count of ten or more. The chain has TRBV19 and TRBJ2-2; D gene unclear. The V gene lost 7 bases and the J gene lost 4 bases, with 16 bases spanning the gap. This CDR3 comprises 15 residues. Germline assignment: CDR1 LNHDA and CDR2 SQIVND (reference sequence). The CDR3 nucleotides read TGTGCCAGTAAGGTTGCACAGACTTTCACCGGGGAGCTGTTTTTT. Its protein product is CASKVAQTFTGELFF.

This clonotype was observed many times. This chain connects TRBV5-1 to TRBJ2-7, with D possibly being TRBD1 or TRBD2 (6 bases each). Germline V gene sequence: CDR1 SGHRS, CDR2 YFSETQ. The CDR3 has 14 amino acids. Trimming cost V 1 base and J 2 bases, with 10 bases left between them. CDR3 region: CASSLRRGPYEQYF. As DNA, the CDR3 is TGCGCCAGCAGCTTGCGTCGGGGGCCCTACGAGCAGTACTTC.

This clonotype has a count of ten or more. The rearrangement joins TRBV7-2 to TRBJ2-7; D ambiguous. Germline V gene data show CDR1 as SGHTA and CDR2 as FQGNSA. Trimming took off 5 bases at V and 0 bases at J, with 8 bases between the two ends. This CDR3 is 13 amino acids long. The CDR3 loop reads CASSIRASYEQYF. The CDR3 DNA is TGTGCCAGCAGCATCCGGGCCTCCTACGAGCAGTACTTC. The variable domain in full, completed from reference TRBV7-2 and TRBJ2-7, reads GAGVSQSPSNKVTEKGKDVELRCDPISGHTALYWYRQSLGQGLEFLIYFQGNSAPDKSGLPSDRFSAERTGGSVSTLTIQRTQQEDSAVYLCASSIRASYEQYFGPGTRLTVT.

The table lists this clonotype with many counts. The chain joins TRBV4-2 to TRBJ2-7; the D is unclear. With 4 bases removed from V and 0 bases from J, the gap between germline ends came to 7 bases. The CDR3 consists of 13 residues. Germline loops: CDR1 LGHNA, CDR2 YNFKEQ. The chain's CDR3 is CASSPGFSYEQYF. In DNA, the CDR3 is TGTGCCAGCAGCCCAGGCTTCTCCTACGAGCAGTACTTC.

Many counts were recorded for this clonotype. The V call is TRBV6-5, the J call TRBJ2-1; tentatively, D is TRBD1 (5 bases). Germline V gene sequence: CDR1 MNHEY, CDR2 SVGAGI. The germline V and J ends were trimmed by 5 bases and 10 bases, with 12 bases remaining between them. The CDR3 runs 12 residues. The CDR3: CASSNEQAEQFF. The CDR3 DNA reads TGTGCCAGCAGTAACGAACAGGCGGAGCAGTTCTTC.

The V call is TRBV5-1, the J call TRBJ2-3; D perhaps matches TRBD1 (7 bases). Germline V gives CDR1 SGHRS, CDR2 YFSETQ. The length of the CDR3 is 15 residues. V was shortened by 4 bases and J by 1 base, with 13 bases between the two germline ends. The CDR3 loop reads CASSPQGGGTDTQYF. Here the CDR3 DNA reads TGCGCCAGCAGCCCCCAGGGGGGAGGCACAGATACGCAGTATTTT.